This entry describes one T cell receptor (beta chain). Authors' processing steps: Amplification with reference gene primers provided the estimates of nucleated cell counts. Measured with immunoSEQ multiplex PCR; TCRdb has only the in-frame clones, and not every one. V and J calls and clone size are those listed in that table; D and trimming were worked out from the DNA. This table has 230,000 or so clones, more than 70% appearing once. These data originate in a study of blood T cell repertoires in COVID-19. At the level of the study: The United States, Italy and Spain supplied acute and convalescent COVID-19 samples. The cDNA or gDNA used as material had been derived from T cells, B-cell-depleted T cells, or PBMCs.

The CDR3 is 18 amino acids. CDR1 is SGHTA and CDR2 is FQGNSA in the germline V gene. The V gene end was trimmed by 1 base and the J gene end by 7 bases; junction bases not matched to a gene: 12. Adults between about 18 and 95 years of age took part from 24 US areas. This chain uses TRBV7-2 with TRBJ1-5, with 11 bases aligning to TRBD1. This sequence originates from a woman in her thirties or forties with acute COVID-19. The sequenced material came from PBMCs or T cells enriched from blood (not recorded which). As DNA, the CDR3 is TGTGCCAGCAGCTTAGACCCCGGACAGGGGGCTTCAAAGCAGCCCCAGCATTTT. Its protein product is CASSLDPGQGASKQPQHF.